Below, 30 T cell receptor beta chains from the same sample are listed, as sequenced in a study of human T cells and chemical hapten exposure. Time point meaning: patch test 1, 2 weeks after DPC sensitization. Sample treatment: therapeutic diphenylcyclopropenone sensitization with weekly scalp DPC. TCRdb reprocessed the RACE reads via MiXCR and lists one record per CDR3 protein. The repertoire has 180,000 or so distinct CDR3 sequences, 20% to 25% of them found once; the top ten carry 6% to 8%. The source material was whole blood, sampled in connection with sensitization to the hapten diphenylcyclopropenone (DPC). The source is a woman aged 45-60 years with alopecia areata. Some clones in this sample may be carry-over from other donors' samples.

This clonotype has only a few counts. The CDR3 DNA sequence: TGTGCCAGCAGTGATCAACGTTTCTATGGCTACACCTTC. Its protein product is CASSDQRFYGYTF. The rearrangement joins TRBV28 to TRBJ1-2; no definite D call. The ends were cut back, 5 bases at V and 4 bases at J, with 11 bases in the middle. Germline loops: CDR1 MDHEN, CDR2 SYDVKM. CDR3 size: 13 residues.

The V gene is TRBV25-1, the J gene TRBJ1-1; 9 bases are a match to TRBD1. The CDR3 totals 16 residues. The V gene's germline CDR1 is MGHDK and CDR2 SYGVNS. With 3 bases clipped from V and 1 base from J, the junction kept 6 bases outside the gene matches. The CDR3 region is CASSDPGTGRNTEAFF. The CDR3 DNA sequence: TGTGCCAGCAGTGACCCTGGGACAGGGAGGAACACTGAAGCTTTCTTT.

This clonotype occurred a few times. The chain is built from TRBV29-1 and TRBJ2-3; 7 bases line up with TRBD2. The V gene end was trimmed by 5 bases and the J gene end by 2 bases; junction bases not matched to a gene: 7. Germline V gene data show CDR1 as SQVTM and CDR2 as ANQGSEA. The CDR3 runs to 14 residues. CDR3 coding DNA: TGCAGCGTTTGGCGGGAGATAGACACAGATACGCAGTATTTT. Protein sequence: CSVWREIDTDTQYF.

This clonotype has more than one count but fewer than ten. V gene TRBV10-3 combines with J gene TRBJ2-3; D gene unclear. V lost 6 bases, J lost 2 bases, and 15 bases lay in between. The CDR3 runs to 15 residues. CDR1 and CDR2 from the germline V gene are ENHRY and SYGVKD. CDR3 bases: TGTGCCATCAGGGTTGATGGGGTAGACACAGATACGCAGTATTTT. Protein sequence: CAIRVDGVDTDTQYF.

The rearrangement links TRBV20-1 to TRBJ2-7; the D call may be TRBD1 or TRBD2 (5 bases each). Trimming took off 0 bases at V and 6 bases at J, with 18 bases between the two ends. This CDR3 is 15 amino acids long. Germline V CDR1 and CDR2: DFQATT, SNEGSKA (reference sequence). The CDR3 protein is CSARDPSGAFFEQYF. CDR3 nucleotides: TGCAGTGCTAGAGATCCCTCCGGGGCTTTCTTCGAGCAGTACTTC.

This rearrangement joins TRBV29-1 to TRBJ1-1; 10 bases agree with TRBD1. With V trimmed by 8 bases and J by 5 bases, 8 bases remained unmatched. Germline V gene sequence: CDR1 SQVTM, CDR2 ANQGSEA. This CDR3 has 13 residues. The CDR3 region is CSSLRTGGTEAFF. The CDR3 nucleotides read TGCAGCTCCCTTCGGACAGGGGGAACTGAAGCTTTCTTT.

This clonotype was seen a handful of times. The rearrangement joins TRBV12-3 or TRBV12-4 to TRBJ1-5, with TRBD1 matching 7 bases. There are 14 residues in the CDR3. Unmatched junction bases numbered 1, after V lost 2 bases and J lost 3 bases. Here the CDR3 DNA reads TGTGCCAGCAGTTTAACAGGGGCCAATCAGCCCCAGCATTTT. Translation gives CASSLTGANQPQHF.

This clonotype was seen a handful of times. V usage is TRBV3-1 and J usage is TRBJ1-6; D ambiguous. CDR3 length: 15 amino acids. Germline V lookup: CDR1 LGHDT, CDR2 YNNKEL (reference sequence). Trimming pared 2 bases from V and 9 bases from J, leaving 14 bases between. The CDR3 region has the DNA TGTGCCAGCAGCCAAAAGTTCTGGGAAGGTTCACCCCTCCACTTT. Protein sequence: CASSQKFWEGSPLHF. Full variable domain (missing parts from reference TRBV3-1 and TRBJ1-6): DTAVSQTPKYLVTQMGNDKSIKCEQNLGHDTMYWYKQDSKKFLKIMFSYNNKELIINETVPNRFSPKSPDKAHLNLHINSLELGDSAVYFCASSQKFWEGSPLHFGNGTRLTVT.

This clonotype has a handful of counts. V is TRBV6-5 and J is TRBJ1-5; TRBD1 is a possible D gene (6 bases). Germline V gene sequence: CDR1 MNHEY, CDR2 SVGAGI. V was pared by 6 bases and J by 6 bases, with 18 bases between. The CDR3 covers 15 residues. In DNA form, the CDR3 reads TGTGCCAGCAGCCTCGAGGGTACAGGGCTTCAGCCCCAGCATTTT. Its translation: CASSLEGTGLQPQHF.

A single count supports this clonotype. The chain recombines TRBV7-8 with TRBJ2-3, with 8 bases identical to TRBD1. V shed 3 bases, J shed 4 bases, and the junction held 6 bases outside the gene matches. The CDR3 has 15 residues. Germline CDR1 and CDR2: SGHVS and FQNEAQ. The CDR3 reads CASSLDRDGPDTQYF. CDR3 DNA sequence: TGTGCCAGCAGCTTGGACAGGGACGGTCCAGATACGCAGTATTTT.

The rearrangement links TRBV29-1 to TRBJ1-2; maybe TRBD1 (6 bases). The germline V gene encodes CDR1 SQVTM and CDR2 ANQGSEA. V lost 4 bases and J lost 8, with 17 bases in between. The CDR3 is 13 residues long. CDR3 in amino acids: CSVGVVGGEGYTF. For the CDR3, the DNA is TGCAGCGTTGGTGTTGTGGGGGGCGAAGGCTACACCTTC.

This chain uses TRBV28 with TRBJ2-3, with TRBD2 identical over 9 bases. In germline, CDR1 is MDHEN, CDR2 SYDVKM. The V segment lost 7 bases and the J segment 5 bases; nucleotides outside the gene matches: 10. The CDR3 contains 15 residues. CDR3 protein: CASTPRGLAKDTQYF. The CDR3 coding sequence is TGTGCCAGCACCCCAAGGGGACTAGCAAAAGATACGCAGTATTTT.

The chain links TRBV20-1 to TRBJ2-1, with 8 positions matching TRBD2. The CDR3 length is 16 residues. V dropped 1 base and J dropped 0; count of bases not matched to a gene: 5. CDR1 and CDR2 from the germline V gene are DFQATT and SNEGSKA (reference sequence). CDR3 DNA sequence: TGCAGTGCTAGAGGGAGCGGGGGCGGCTCCTACAATGAGCAGTTCTTC. Its translation is CSARGSGGGSYNEQFF.

The V gene is TRBV5-1, the J gene TRBJ2-7; TRBD2 aligns across 7 bases. Germline trimming cut 7 bases from V and 3 bases from J; bases unmatched to any gene: 7. The CDR3 length is 13 residues. Germline V gene data show CDR1 as SGHRS and CDR2 as YFSETQ. The CDR3, as DNA: TGCGCCAGCGGAACAGGCGGGAGCTACGAGCAGTACTTC. Protein sequence: CASGTGGSYEQYF.

This chain connects TRBV20-1 to TRBJ2-5, with a weak D call TRBD2 (5 bases). The CDR3 runs 16 residues. Germline V gives CDR1 DFQATT, CDR2 SNEGSKA (reference sequence). Trimming removed 0 bases at V and 5 bases at J, with 19 bases between. CDR3 residues: CSARDRRSGGHETQYF. As DNA, the CDR3 is TGCAGTGCTAGAGATCGGAGATCAGGAGGCCATGAGACCCAGTACTTC.

The chain couples TRBV12-3 or TRBV12-4 to TRBJ2-5; D is ambiguous. CDR3 length: 14 residues. V was shortened by 3 bases and J by 2 bases, with 10 bases between the two germline ends. The CDR3 sequence is CASSFNLVQETQYF. CDR3 coding DNA: TGTGCCAGCAGTTTTAATTTGGTTCAAGAGACCCAGTACTTC.

Only a few counts were recorded for this clonotype. CDR3 in amino acids: CASSFQIAGMNIDTYEQYF. The CDR3 DNA follows: TGCGCCAGCAGCTTTCAAATAGCGGGAATGAACATAGACACCTACGAGCAGTACTTC. The V gene is TRBV5-1, the J gene TRBJ2-7; 8 nucleotides match TRBD2. This CDR3 comprises 19 residues. Germline values: CDR1 SGHRS, CDR2 YFSETQ. With V trimmed by 2 bases and J by 2 bases, 18 bases remained unmatched.

This clonotype appeared a few times. CDR3 sequence (DNA): TGCGCCAGCAGCTCCATCGGAGCGCCCGAAGAGACCCAGTACTTC. Its protein is CASSSIGAPEETQYF. The rearrangement joins TRBV5-1 to TRBJ2-5; D uncertain. Germline V gene data show CDR1 as SGHRS and CDR2 as YFSETQ. The CDR3 runs to 15 residues. The germline V and J ends were trimmed by 3 bases and 3 bases, with 15 bases remaining between them.

The chain joins TRBV7-3 to TRBJ2-1, with D possibly matching TRBD2 (6 bases). The V gene lost 5 bases and the J gene lost 6 bases, with 17 bases spanning the gap. There are 15 residues in the CDR3. CDR1 is SGHTA and CDR2 is FQGTGA in the germline V gene. For the CDR3, the DNA is TGTGCCAGCAGCCTTAGACTAGATTCGGGCAATGAGCAGTTCTTC. It specifies CASSLRLDSGNEQFF. Supplemented by reference TRBV7-3 and TRBJ2-1, the full variable domain reads GAGVSQTPSNKVTEKGKYVELRCDPISGHTALYWYRQSLGQGPEFLIYFQGTGAADDSGLPNDRFFAVRPEGSVSTLKIQRTERGDSAVYLCASSLRLDSGNEQFFGPGTRLTVL.

This chain joins TRBV11-2 and TRBJ2-6; 12 nucleotides match TRBD1. The V gene's germline CDR1 is SGHAT and CDR2 FQNNGV. J was trimmed by 0 bases and V by 3 bases; bases with no gene match: 3. This CDR3 is 18 amino acids long. This CDR3 is CASSFRDRGLSGANVLTF. CDR3 nucleotides: TGTGCCAGCAGCTTCCGGGACAGGGGGCTCTCTGGGGCCAACGTCCTGACTTTC.

The J gene is TRBJ1-2, the V gene TRBV9; no clear D. The length of the CDR3 is 12 residues. CDR1 is SGDLS and CDR2 is YYNGEE in the germline V gene. V was shortened by 8 bases and J by 6 bases, with 14 bases between the two germline ends. The CDR3 DNA reads TGTGCCAGTGGGCGGGTTCTGGATGGCTACACCTTC. Residues: CASGRVLDGYTF.

This clonotype has just a few counts. In DNA form, the CDR3 reads TGTGCCAGCAGTTACCTCCAGAATCCGGAGACCCAGTACTTC. It encodes CASSYLQNPETQYF. The gene calls are TRBV6-5 and TRBJ2-5; the D is unclear. The CDR3 is 14 residues long. V was trimmed by 2 bases and J by 5 bases, leaving 12 bases between them. CDR1 and CDR2 from the germline V gene are MNHEY and SVGAGI.

The chain carries TRBV29-1 and TRBJ1-1; no firm D call. V was trimmed by 8 bases and J by 1 base, leaving 14 bases between them. Germline V gives CDR1 SQVTM, CDR2 ANQGSEA. The CDR3 has 13 residues. In DNA form, the CDR3 reads TGCAGCATTGCCGTTTGGTGGAACACTGAAGCTTTCTTT. Translating it yields CSIAVWWNTEAFF.

The chain's CDR3 is CASNGGGVSNEQFF. The CDR3 DNA sequence: TGTGCCAGCAACGGGGGAGGAGTTAGCAATGAGCAGTTCTTC. The chain carries TRBV2 and TRBJ2-1, with a tentative D call TRBD2 (6 bases). The CDR3 spans 14 residues. V was pared by 7 bases and J by 6 bases, with 16 bases between. Germline CDR1 SNHLY, CDR2 FYNNEI.

The gene calls are TRBV6-6 and TRBJ2-7; 8 bases fit TRBD2. The germline V gene has CDR1 MNHNY and CDR2 SVGAGI (reference sequence). V shed 6 bases and J 2 bases; nucleotides not matched to a gene: 9. The CDR3 extends over 15 amino acids. The DNA of the CDR3 is TGTGCCAGCAGCTCAAGCGGGAGTCGCCCCTACGAGCAGTACTTC. It encodes CASSSSGSRPYEQYF.

The chain combines TRBV14 with TRBJ2-1; 9 nucleotides align to TRBD2. The trim removed 1 base at V and 0 bases at J, leaving 13 bases unmatched. Germline CDR1 and CDR2: SGHDN and FVKESK. This CDR3 has 20 residues. CDR3 in amino acids: CASSQVGLAGRFSSYNEQFF. CDR3 sequence (DNA): TGTGCCAGCAGCCAAGTCGGGCTAGCGGGGAGGTTTAGCTCCTACAATGAGCAGTTCTTC.

V is TRBV27 and J is TRBJ2-3; possibly TRBD1 for D (5 bases). CDR1 and CDR2 (germline): MNHEY, SMNVEV (reference sequence). V lost 6 bases to trimming and J lost 4 bases, with 11 bases between them. This CDR3 is 13 amino acids long. CDR3 protein: CASRHDSPDTQYF. The DNA for the CDR3 is TGTGCCAGCAGACACGACAGCCCAGATACGCAGTATTTT.

As regards this clonotype: The junction differs from germline at one of its ends, possibly a read error. CDR3 coding DNA: TGTGCCAACAGCCCGGGACAGGGACGCGGGACCACTGAAGCTTTCTTT. It yields the protein CANSPGQGRGTTEAFF. The chain couples TRBV7-2 to TRBJ1-1; 9 bases are shared with TRBD1. Per the germline V gene, CDR1 is SGHTA and CDR2 is FQGNSA. This CDR3 spans 16 amino acids. Filled out from reference TRBV7-2 and TRBJ1-1, the complete variable domain reads GAGVSQSPSNKVTEKGKDVELRCDPISGHTALYWYRQSLGQGLEFLIYFQGNSAPDKSGLPSDRFSAERTGGSVSTLTIQRTQQEDSAVYLCANSPGQGRGTTEAFFGQGTRLTVV.

This clonotype was picked up a small number of times. V is TRBV12-3 or TRBV12-4 and J is TRBJ2-7; the match to TRBD1 covers 9 bases. This CDR3 is 12 amino acids long. V was clipped by 6 bases and J by 5 bases; unmatched bases: 2. The CDR3: CASRRTGDEQYF. In DNA form, the CDR3 reads TGTGCCAGCAGGCGGACAGGGGACGAGCAGTACTTC.

V usage is TRBV5-1 and J usage is TRBJ2-5; possible D gene TRBD2, 6 bases. The CDR3 extends over 16 amino acids. Germline V gene sequence: CDR1 SGHRS, CDR2 YFSETQ. V was cut by 0 bases and J by 5 bases, with 17 bases left in between. CDR3 sequence (DNA): TGCGCCAGCAGCTTGGTCGACACTAGCAGCAGGGAGACCCAGTACTTC. Protein: CASSLVDTSSRETQYF.